Sequencing of this TCR beta chain was carried out in a study of HIV-infected patients and healthy controls. Notes on the study in general: Compared with untreated HIV+ repertoires, healthy controls showed roughly threefold more distinct CDR3s and higher Shannon diversity.

CDR1 is SGHAT, CDR2 FQNNGV, per germline. Trimming cost V 4 bases and J 4 bases, with 10 bases left between them. This CDR3 is 13 amino acids long. The table lists this clonotype with many counts. Its antigen remains unknown. cDNA was made from around 0.45 ug RNA using alpha and beta constant primers. Each of the alpha and beta chains got its own library through chain-specific third strand synthesis with indices. A 5' RACE adapter with a random hexamer and the SP2 primer site was joined to cDNA. The library had 12-nucleotide molecular identifiers formed by two random hexamers joined together. TCRdb analysed the 5' RACE reads with MiXCR anew, one entry per CDR3 protein. The data show about 15,000 distinct CDR3 sequences, about 5% seen once. The repertoire came from unfractionated whole blood and reflected all unsorted peripheral T cells.

The sequenced sample was blood. This chain uses TRBV11-2 with TRBJ1-1, with TRBD1 as a possible D gene (5 bases). This TCR derives from an adult in good health. CDR3 nucleotide sequence: TGTGCCAGCAGCTCCCGAAGGGGCACTGAAGCTTTCTTT. Protein sequence: CASSSRRGTEAFF.